Described below is a single T cell receptor (beta chain) sequence and its context. Its antigen is as yet unknown. TCRdb reprocessed the 5' RACE reads with MiXCR, giving one entry per CDR3 protein. The table has some 840,000 distinct CDR3 sequences, 12% seen once; the top ten hold under 0.6%. The CDR3 is made up of 12 amino acids. With 5 bases removed from V and 11 bases from J, the gap between germline ends came to 14 bases. This sample is drawn from a study of CD8 T cells in ankylosing spondylitis. Study outcomes and limitations: Among TCR beta sequences, a motif of roughly 8 highly homologous variants appeared characteristic of ankylosing spondylitis blood. Significant enrichment of disease-linked clones was reportedly seen in matched ankylosing spondylitis synovial fluid.

The receptor was isolated from a male donor with ankylosing spondylitis. Sequenced input: blood, either unsorted or a sorted T cell fraction (not recorded which). The chain is built from TRBV12-3 or TRBV12-4 and TRBJ2-3, with D hard to call. CDR3 bases: TGTGCCAGCAGTCCAGTTCCCAATAAGCAGTATTTT. It encodes CASSPVPNKQYF.